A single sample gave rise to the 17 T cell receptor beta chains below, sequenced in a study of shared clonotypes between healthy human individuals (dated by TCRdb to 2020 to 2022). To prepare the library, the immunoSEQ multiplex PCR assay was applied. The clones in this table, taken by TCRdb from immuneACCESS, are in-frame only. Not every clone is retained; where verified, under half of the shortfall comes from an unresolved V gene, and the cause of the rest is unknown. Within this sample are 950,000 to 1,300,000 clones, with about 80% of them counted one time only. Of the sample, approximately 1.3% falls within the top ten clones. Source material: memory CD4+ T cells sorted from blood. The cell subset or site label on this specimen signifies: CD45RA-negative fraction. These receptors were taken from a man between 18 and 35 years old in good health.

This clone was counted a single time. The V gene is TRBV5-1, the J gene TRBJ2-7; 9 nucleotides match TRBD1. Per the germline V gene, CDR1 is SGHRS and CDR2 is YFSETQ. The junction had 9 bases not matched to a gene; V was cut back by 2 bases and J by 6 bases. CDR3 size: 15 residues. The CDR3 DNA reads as TGCGCCAGCAGCTTCGGGGACAGGGAGGCGTCCGAGCAGTACTTC. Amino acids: CASSFGDREASEQYF.

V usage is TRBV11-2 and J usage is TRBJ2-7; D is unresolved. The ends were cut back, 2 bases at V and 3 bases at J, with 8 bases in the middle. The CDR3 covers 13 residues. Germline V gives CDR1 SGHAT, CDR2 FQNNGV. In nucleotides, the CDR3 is TGTGCCAGCAGCTTACAGGCTGGCTACGAGCAGTACTTC. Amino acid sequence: CASSLQAGYEQYF.

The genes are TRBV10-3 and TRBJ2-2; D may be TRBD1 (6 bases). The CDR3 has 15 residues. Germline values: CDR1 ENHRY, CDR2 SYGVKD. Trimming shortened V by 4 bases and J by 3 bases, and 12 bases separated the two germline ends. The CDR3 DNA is TGTGCCATCAGTGGTGAACAGGGTTACACCGGGGAGCTGTTTTTT. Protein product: CAISGEQGYTGELFF.

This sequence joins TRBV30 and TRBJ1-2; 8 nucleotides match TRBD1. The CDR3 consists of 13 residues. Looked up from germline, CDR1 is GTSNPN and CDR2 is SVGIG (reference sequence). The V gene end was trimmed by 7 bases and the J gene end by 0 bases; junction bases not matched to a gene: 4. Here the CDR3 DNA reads TGTGCCTCGGGACAGGAACCTAACTATGGCTACACCTTC. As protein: CASGQEPNYGYTF.

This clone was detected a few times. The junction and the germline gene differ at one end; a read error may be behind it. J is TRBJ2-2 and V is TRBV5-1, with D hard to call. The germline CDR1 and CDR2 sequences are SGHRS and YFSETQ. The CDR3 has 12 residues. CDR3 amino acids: CASSLNAGELFF. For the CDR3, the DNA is TGCGCCAGCAGCTTGAACGCCGGGGAGCTGTTTTTT.

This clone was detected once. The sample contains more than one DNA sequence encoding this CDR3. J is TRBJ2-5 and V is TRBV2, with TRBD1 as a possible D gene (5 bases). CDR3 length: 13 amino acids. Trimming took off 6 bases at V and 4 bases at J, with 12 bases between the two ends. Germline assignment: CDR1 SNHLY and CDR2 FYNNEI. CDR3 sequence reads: CASSSGNGETQYF. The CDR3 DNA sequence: TGTGCCAGCAGCTCAGGGAACGGAGAGACCCAGTACTTC.

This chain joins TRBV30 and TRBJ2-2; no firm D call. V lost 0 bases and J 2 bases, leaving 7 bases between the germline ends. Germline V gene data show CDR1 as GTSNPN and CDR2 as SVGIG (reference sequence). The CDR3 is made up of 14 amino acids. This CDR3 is CAWSVRVNTGELFF. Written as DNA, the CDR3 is TGTGCCTGGAGTGTACGCGTTAACACCGGGGAGCTGTTTTTT.

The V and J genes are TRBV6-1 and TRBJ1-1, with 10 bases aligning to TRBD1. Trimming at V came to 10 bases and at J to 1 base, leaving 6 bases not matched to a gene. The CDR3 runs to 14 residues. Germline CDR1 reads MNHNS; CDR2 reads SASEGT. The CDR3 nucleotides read TGTGCCACCAGACAGGGGGCTGAGAACACTGAAGCTTTCTTT. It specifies CATRQGAENTEAFF.

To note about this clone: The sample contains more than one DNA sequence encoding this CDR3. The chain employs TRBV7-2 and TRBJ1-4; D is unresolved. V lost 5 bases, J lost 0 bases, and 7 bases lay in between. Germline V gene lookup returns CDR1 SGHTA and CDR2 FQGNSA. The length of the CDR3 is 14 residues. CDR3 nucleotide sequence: TGTGCCAGCAGCCCCCAAGCAACTAATGAAAAACTGTTTTTT. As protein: CASSPQATNEKLFF.

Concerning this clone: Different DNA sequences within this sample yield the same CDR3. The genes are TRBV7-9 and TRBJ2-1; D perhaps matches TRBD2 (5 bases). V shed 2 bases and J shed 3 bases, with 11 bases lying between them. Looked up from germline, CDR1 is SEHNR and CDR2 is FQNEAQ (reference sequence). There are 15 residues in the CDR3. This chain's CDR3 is CASSLMSGSYNEQFF. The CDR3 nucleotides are TGTGCCAGCAGCTTAATGAGCGGAAGCTACAATGAGCAGTTCTTC.

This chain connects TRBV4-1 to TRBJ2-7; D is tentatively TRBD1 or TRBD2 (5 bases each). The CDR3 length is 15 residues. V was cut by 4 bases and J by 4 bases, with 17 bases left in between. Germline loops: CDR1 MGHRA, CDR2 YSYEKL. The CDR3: CASSRPGTQTYEQYF. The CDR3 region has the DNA TGCGCCAGCAGCCGCCCCGGGACCCAGACATACGAGCAGTACTTC.

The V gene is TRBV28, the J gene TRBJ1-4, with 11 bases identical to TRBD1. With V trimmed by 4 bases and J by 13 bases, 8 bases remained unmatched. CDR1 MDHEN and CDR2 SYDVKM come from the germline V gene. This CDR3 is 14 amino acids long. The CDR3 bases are TGTGCCAGCAGTTATGGACAGGGGGCTCGAGTACTGTTTTTT. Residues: CASSYGQGARVLFF.

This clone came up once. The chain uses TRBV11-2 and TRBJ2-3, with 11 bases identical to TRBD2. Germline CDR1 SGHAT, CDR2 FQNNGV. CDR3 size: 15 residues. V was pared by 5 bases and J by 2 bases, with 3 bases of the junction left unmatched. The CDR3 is CASSTSGGLTDTQYF. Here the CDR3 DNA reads TGTGCCAGCAGCACTAGCGGGGGCCTCACAGATACGCAGTATTTT.

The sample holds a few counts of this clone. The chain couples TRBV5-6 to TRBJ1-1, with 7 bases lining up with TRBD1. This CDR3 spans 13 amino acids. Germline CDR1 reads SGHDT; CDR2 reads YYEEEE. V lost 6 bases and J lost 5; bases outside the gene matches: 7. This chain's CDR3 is CASTPQGLTEAFF. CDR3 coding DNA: TGTGCCAGCACCCCACAGGGGCTTACTGAAGCTTTCTTT.

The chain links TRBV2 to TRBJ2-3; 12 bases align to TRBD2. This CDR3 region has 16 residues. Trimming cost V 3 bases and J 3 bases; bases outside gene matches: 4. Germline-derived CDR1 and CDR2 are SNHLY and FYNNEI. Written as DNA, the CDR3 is TGTGCCAGCAGTGAGCTAACTAGCGGGGGGACAGATACGCAGTATTTT. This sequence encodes CASSELTSGGTDTQYF. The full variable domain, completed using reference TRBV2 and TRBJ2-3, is EPEVTQTPSHQVTQMGQEVILRCVPISNHLYFYWYRQILGQKVEFLVSFYNNEISEKSEIFDDQFSVERPDGSNFTLKIRSTKLEDSAMYFCASSELTSGGTDTQYFGPGTRLTVL.

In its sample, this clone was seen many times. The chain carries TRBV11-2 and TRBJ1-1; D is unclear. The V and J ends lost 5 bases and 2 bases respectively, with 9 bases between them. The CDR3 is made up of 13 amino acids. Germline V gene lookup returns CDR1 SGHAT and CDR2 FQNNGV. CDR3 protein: CASSPTTNTEAFF. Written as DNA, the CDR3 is TGTGCCAGCAGCCCGACAACTAACACTGAAGCTTTCTTT. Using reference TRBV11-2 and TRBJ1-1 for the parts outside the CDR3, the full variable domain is EAGVAQSPRYKIIEKRQSVAFWCNPISGHATLYWYQQILGQGPKLLIQFQNNGVVDDSQLPKDRFSAERLKGVDSTLKIQPAKLEDSAVYLCASSPTTNTEAFFGQGTRLTVV.

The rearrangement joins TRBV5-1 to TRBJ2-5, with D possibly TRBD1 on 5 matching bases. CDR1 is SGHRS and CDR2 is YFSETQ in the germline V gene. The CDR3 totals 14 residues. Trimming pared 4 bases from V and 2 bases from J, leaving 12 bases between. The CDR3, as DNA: TGCGCCAGCAGCCTAAGGGGCCTTCAAGAGACCCAGTACTTC. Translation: CASSLRGLQETQYF.